This section outlines one T cell receptor beta chain sequence together with its context. CDR1 and CDR2 (germline): SGHTA, FQGNSA. The CDR3 covers 17 residues. The V gene end was trimmed by 4 bases and the J gene end by 7 bases; junction bases not matched to a gene: 13. This record belongs to a study of blood T cell repertoires in COVID-19. Study in general: There were acute and convalescent COVID-19 samples, and they came from the United States, Italy and Spain. From T cells, B-cell-depleted T cells, or PBMCs came the material, which was cDNA or gDNA.

Original handling: For nucleated cells, counts were estimated from reference gene primer amplification. Only in-frame clones appear in the TCRdb table, and some are missing; sequencing was by immunoSEQ multiplex PCR. V and J calls and clone size are as listed in that table; D and trimming were resolved from the DNA. The table has approximately 120,000 clones, about 88% seen once. Material for sequencing was peripheral blood. The receptor was isolated from a woman older than 75 with acute or convalescent COVID-19. The rearrangement uses TRBV7-2 and TRBJ2-2, with 9 bases that match TRBD1. The CDR3 here is CASSSPNRGRRGGELFF. CDR3 sequence (DNA): TGTGCCAGCAGCTCCCCGAACAGGGGGCGCCGGGGCGGGGAGCTGTTTTTT.